This T cell receptor (beta chain) was found in a study of cytomegalovirus exposure and HLA in healthy donors. Study overall: An early data release held tens of millions of unique TCRs from HLA-typed donors. Genetic ancestry analysis placed over 65% of the 398 donors that were genotyped in the Caucasian-associated cluster. Study conclusions and caveats: Rare TCR sequences dominated, though some public TCRs recurred in many donors. V- and J-gene trimming of TCR beta was linked (in a later analysis) to a missense DCLRE1C variant.

Primers for the PCR totalled 60 Vbeta and 13 Jbeta. TCRdb's copy holds only in-frame clones and misses some; the assay was immunoSEQ multiplex PCR. The table has roughly 110,000 clones, 71% seen once. The CDR3 is 13 residues long. Germline assignment: CDR1 MNHEY and CDR2 SVGAGI. The germline V and J ends were trimmed by 2 bases and 9 bases, with 13 bases remaining between them. A note on this clone: Antigen specificity is unknown.

What was sequenced was PBMCs. The chain is built from TRBV6-5 and TRBJ1-1; possibly TRBD1 for D (5 bases). This clonotype originated in a female donor in good health and CMV-seronegative. As DNA, the CDR3 is TGTGCCAGCAGTTACCATGGGGGAGGCCAAGCTTTCTTT. As protein: CASSYHGGGQAFF.